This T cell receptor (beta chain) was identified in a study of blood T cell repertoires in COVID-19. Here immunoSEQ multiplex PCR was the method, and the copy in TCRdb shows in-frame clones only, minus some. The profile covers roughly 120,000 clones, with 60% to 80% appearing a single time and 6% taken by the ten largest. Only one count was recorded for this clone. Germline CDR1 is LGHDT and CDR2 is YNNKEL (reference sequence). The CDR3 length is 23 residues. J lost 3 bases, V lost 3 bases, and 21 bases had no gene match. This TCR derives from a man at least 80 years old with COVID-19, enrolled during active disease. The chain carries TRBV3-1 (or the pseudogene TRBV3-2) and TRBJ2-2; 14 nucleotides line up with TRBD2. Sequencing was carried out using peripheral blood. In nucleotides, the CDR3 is TGTGCCAGCAGCCATCTGACAGGGATACCGGGACTAGCGGGAGCGAAATACACCGGGGAGCTGTTTTTT. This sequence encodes CASSHLTGIPGLAGAKYTGELFF.